This T cell receptor (beta chain) was retrieved from a study of blood T cell repertoires in COVID-19. CDR3 length: 13 amino acids. Trimming stripped 0 bases from V and 10 bases from J, with 7 bases between. Per the germline V gene, CDR1 is MNHEY and CDR2 is SMNVEV (reference sequence). Recruited during active infection, patients (from Seattle) were subsequently followed longitudinally. The assay was immunoSEQ multiplex PCR, and TCRdb's table has in-frame clones only and misses some. In the table there are roughly 210,000 clones, less than 90% of which are singletons. The TCR originated in a woman older than 75 with COVID-19, enrolled during active disease. The sequencing input was peripheral blood. The chain has TRBV27 and TRBJ1-6; D gene ambiguous. CDR3 region: CASSLSRWSPLHF. The CDR3, as DNA: TGTGCCAGCAGTTTATCGAGGTGGTCACCCCTCCACTTT.